Given below is one T cell receptor beta chain in context. The sample comes from a study of control samples from healthy donors and cancer patients. Data came from immunoSEQ multiplex PCR; TCRdb stores just in-frame clones and leaves some out. The sample includes over 120,000 clones, about 91% of them seen just once. This CDR3 contains 11 residues. CDR1 is GTSNPN, CDR2 SVGIG, per germline (reference sequence). Trimming took 2 bases from V and 14 from J, leaving 14 bases between them. This TCR came from a man younger than 40 in good health. J is TRBJ2-3 and V is TRBV30; TRBD2 is a possible D gene (7 bases). Sequencing used blood. CDR3 sequence: CAWSIGGDLYF. The CDR3, as DNA: TGTGCCTGGAGTATAGGGGGGGATTTGTATTTT.